This TCR beta chain was observed in a study of neurological immune-mediated disorders. Findings of the study overall: Multiple sclerosis patients had less TCR clonal expansion than even healthy controls, unlike HTLV-1-associated myelopathy.

Volunteers from a blood bank in Maryland, USA, constituted the healthy controls. PBMCs numbering 2 million and stored at -80 C yielded the unsorted libraries. Each TCR transcript was tagged with a 10-nucleotide random UMI during 5'RACE. TCRdb called the 5' RACE reads again in MiXCR, with one record for every CDR3 protein. The data show about 80,000 distinct CDR3 sequences, with roughly 9% seen just once and approximately 1.5% held by the top ten. This clonotype was detected ten times or more. Antigen unknown. Germline CDR1 and CDR2: SEHNR and FQNEAQ (reference sequence). The CDR3 contains 14 residues. Trimming took 4 bases from V and 2 from J; bases not matched to a gene: 2.

V is TRBV7-9 and J is TRBJ2-3; 8 positions agree with TRBD1. Sequencing was done on a sample of PBMCs. This TCR derives from a middle-aged man in good health. The DNA for the CDR3 is TGTGCCAGCAGCTCGGGACAGGCCACAGATACGCAGTATTTT. This codes for CASSSGQATDTQYF. The full variable domain, with the rest looked up from reference TRBV7-9 and TRBJ2-3, is DTGVSQNPRHKITKRGQNVTFRCDPISEHNRLYWYRQTLGQGPEFLTYFQNEAQLEKSRLLSDRFSAERPKGSFSTLEIQRTEQGDSAMYLCASSSGQATDTQYFGPGTRLTVL.